This entry lists 15 T cell receptor beta chains sequenced from one sample in a study of blood T cell repertoires in COVID-19. This table comes from immunoSEQ multiplex PCR, and its TCRdb copy is limited to in-frame clones, with some not included. This repertoire shows approximately 210,000 clones, roughly 90% found once; its top ten account for about 8.1%. The sample consisted of PBMCs or T cells enriched from blood (not recorded which). All receptors come from a woman aged 18-29 years who had recovered from COVID-19.

This chain uses TRBV10-3 with TRBJ1-1, with D possibly matching TRBD1 (5 bases). The CDR3 extends over 13 amino acids. Per germline, CDR1 ENHRY and CDR2 SYGVKD. The ends were cut back, 6 bases at V and 3 bases at J, with 11 bases in the middle. The CDR3 region has the DNA TGTGCCATCAGGCCTCAGGGCTACACTGAAGCTTTCTTT. Residues: CAIRPQGYTEAFF.

V and J are TRBV4-1 and TRBJ2-2, with 12 bases that match TRBD2. Germline CDR1 and CDR2: MGHRA and YSYEKL. CDR3 length equals 16 residues. J lost 3 bases, V lost 1 base, and 0 bases had no gene match. CDR3 residues: CASSQGLAGDTGELFF. In DNA form, the CDR3 reads TGCGCCAGCAGCCAAGGACTAGCGGGGGACACCGGGGAGCTGTTTTTT.

V is TRBV4-1 and J is TRBJ2-1; 11 bases map to TRBD2. Unmatched junction bases numbered 9, after V lost 3 bases and J lost 5 bases. The germline V gene has CDR1 MGHRA and CDR2 YSYEKL. This CDR3 spans 17 amino acids. In DNA form, the CDR3 reads TGCGCCAGCAGCCACCCAGCCGGGACTAGCGGACACAATGAGCAGTTCTTC. It yields the protein CASSHPAGTSGHNEQFF.

This clone is a singleton in its sample. The V call is TRBV6-5, the J call TRBJ1-5; D possibly corresponds to TRBD1 (5 bases). The CDR3 spans 14 residues. Germline loops: CDR1 MNHEY, CDR2 SVGAGI. V lost 6 bases and J lost 4, with 13 bases in between. CDR3 DNA sequence: TGTGCCAGCAGGTCCGACAGTGGTAATCAGCCCCAGCATTTT. It encodes CASRSDSGNQPQHF.

This chain connects TRBV28 to TRBJ2-5; 8 nucleotides match TRBD1. Germline CDR1 and CDR2: MDHEN and SYDVKM. This CDR3 spans 14 amino acids. With V trimmed by 8 bases and J by 5 bases, 10 bases remained unmatched. The CDR3 region has the DNA TGTGCCAGCCATGGACAGGGCTCTGGGGAGACCCAGTACTTC. This codes for CASHGQGSGETQYF.

The rearrangement uses TRBV30 and TRBJ1-5; 8 nucleotides line up with TRBD1. CDR1 is GTSNPN and CDR2 is SVGIG in the germline V gene (reference sequence). With V trimmed by 4 bases and J by 2 bases, 10 bases remained unmatched. The CDR3 spans 16 residues. The CDR3 DNA follows: TGTGCCTGGATGGCAGGGGGCGCCGGGGGCAATCAGCCCCAGCATTTT. Translated, it gives CAWMAGGAGGNQPQHF.

J is TRBJ1-3 and V is TRBV7-9, with 7 nucleotides matching TRBD1. V dropped 5 bases and J dropped 6; count of bases not matched to a gene: 4. The CDR3 is made up of 13 amino acids. The germline V gene encodes CDR1 SEHNR and CDR2 FQNEAQ (reference sequence). DNA for the CDR3: TGTGCCAGCAGCGCTACAGGGGTAAACACCATATATTTT. It is translated as CASSATGVNTIYF.

The chain carries TRBV10-2 and TRBJ2-3; TRBD1 matches at 7 bases. V shed 6 bases and J 5 bases; nucleotides not matched to a gene: 5. CDR3 length: 13 amino acids. CDR1 is WSHSY, CDR2 SAAADI, per germline. The CDR3 coding sequence is TGCGCCAGCAGGACAGGGCGGAAAGATACGCAGTATTTT. Its translation: CASRTGRKDTQYF.

This clone was observed once. V is TRBV9 and J is TRBJ2-7; D possibly corresponds to TRBD2 (7 bases). The germline V gene encodes CDR1 SGDLS and CDR2 YYNGEE. The CDR3 consists of 15 residues. The V end lost 7 bases, the J end lost 6 bases, and 23 bases lay between the germline ends. As DNA, the CDR3 is TGTGCCAGCGCCGTTGACACGAGGGAGGGGGGCGAGCAGTACTTC. Translation: CASAVDTREGGEQYF.

The chain is built from TRBV27 and TRBJ2-1; 7 bases align to TRBD1. This CDR3 is 16 amino acids long. CDR1 and CDR2 (germline): MNHEY, SMNVEV (reference sequence). J gave up 9 bases and V 7 bases, and 18 bases lay outside the gene matches. CDR3 loop: CASTSTSSWTGSEQFF. For the CDR3, the DNA is TGTGCCAGCACCAGTACAAGCAGTTGGACAGGAAGTGAGCAGTTCTTC.

This chain uses TRBV28 with TRBJ1-1; D gene uncertain. Per germline, CDR1 MDHEN and CDR2 SYDVKM. The CDR3 extends over 13 amino acids. V was trimmed by 2 bases and J by 0 bases, leaving 4 bases between them. CDR3 region: CASSLVLNTEAFF. Written as DNA, the CDR3 is TGTGCCAGCAGTTTAGTCTTGAACACTGAAGCTTTCTTT.

This clone was picked up one time. This sequence joins TRBV5-5 and TRBJ2-4; D is perhaps TRBD2 (6 bases). Germline V gene sequence: CDR1 SGHKS, CDR2 YYEKEE (reference sequence). The CDR3 contains 14 residues. V gave up 3 bases and J gave up 8 bases, with 15 bases separating them. CDR3: CASSSTRRYDIQYF. The CDR3 bases are TGTGCCAGCAGCTCGACTAGAAGGTACGACATTCAGTACTTC.

This chain connects TRBV28 to TRBJ1-5; the D gene is possibly TRBD1 (5 bases). This CDR3 comprises 15 residues. Trimming took off 2 bases at V and 1 base at J, with 9 bases between the two ends. Germline lookup yields CDR1 MDHEN and CDR2 SYDVKM. DNA of the CDR3: TGTGCCAGCAGTTTAATTTGGGGCAGCAATCAGCCCCAGCATTTT. Its protein is CASSLIWGSNQPQHF. Full variable domain (rest looked up from reference TRBV28 and TRBJ1-5): DVKVTQSSRYLVKRTGEKVFLECVQDMDHENMFWYRQDPGLGLRLIYFSYDVKMKEKGDIPEGYSVSREKKERFSLILESASTNQTSMYLCASSLIWGSNQPQHFGDGTRLSIL.

This CDR3 reads CASMETTYGHEQFF. DNA of the CDR3: TGCGCCAGCATGGAGACTACCTACGGGCATGAGCAGTTCTTC. The rearrangement uses TRBV5-1 and TRBJ2-1; D perhaps matches TRBD2 (5 bases). CDR1 and CDR2 from the germline V gene are SGHRS and YFSETQ. The CDR3 has 14 amino acids. The V end lost 6 bases, the J end lost 8 bases, and 18 bases lay between the germline ends.

V is TRBV21-1 and J is TRBJ2-3; the D call of TRBD2 is as the table states it, not checked on the DNA. TRBV21-1 is flagged as a pseudogene. CDR3 length: 14 amino acids. The CDR3 reads CASTLNWGADTQYF. CDR3 coding DNA: TGTGCCAGCACCCTTAATTGGGGAGCAGATACGCAGTATTTT.